These T cell receptor beta chains were read from a single sample in a study of T cell clones after liver transplantation. This table comes from immunoSEQ multiplex PCR, and its TCRdb copy is limited to in-frame clones, with some not included. The data show about 74,000 clones, 80% seen once. Sample: CD4+ T cells from blood, taken before liver transplant. The receptor source for this set is a human donor who received a liver transplant. Each CDR3 is given with its conserved first and last residue. D genes are given only for firm matches. Size values are once, few and many counts, or a class for expanded clones, and some rows have none.

TRBJ2-3 NA NA TRBV5-6 TGTGCCAGCAGCTTGGTCGCCGGGACCACACGGAGAGATACGCAGTATTTT CASSLVAGTTRRDTQYF
TRBJ2-5 NA once TRBV7-2 TGTGCCAGCAGCAACCTGGGGGGGCGTTGGGAGACCCAGTACTTC CASSNLGGRWETQYF
TRBJ2-5 NA once TRBV5-6 TGTGCCAGCAGCTTTGGAATAAAAGAGACCCAGTACTTC CASSFGIKETQYF
TRBJ2-1 TRBD2 NA TRBV10-3 TGTGCCATCAGTGCTAGCGGGAGCTCCTACAATGAGCAGTTCTTC CAISASGSSYNEQFF
TRBJ2-3 NA NA TRBV2 TGTGCCAGCAGTGAAGGAACAGATACGCAGTATTTT CASSEGTDTQYF
TRBJ1-5 TRBD1 NA TRBV28 TGTGCCAGCAGTGATGACAGGGGCAATCAGCCCCAGCATTTT CASSDDRGNQPQHF
TRBJ1-5 NA NA TRBV4-1 TGCGCCAGCAGCCAAGAAAACATGGGGCTGGGCAATCAGCCCCAGCATTTT CASSQENMGLGNQPQHF
TRBJ2-5 NA NA TRBV11-2 TGTGCCAGCAGCTTAGTGCCAAGGGGCTGGGAGACCCAGTACTTC CASSLVPRGWETQYF
TRBJ1-1 NA once TRBV4-2 TGTGCCAGCAGCCAAGTATTACGTGGGGCCAGGGGGAACACTGAAGCTTTCTTT CASSQVLRGARGNTEAFF
TRBJ1-1 TRBD1 NA TRBV28 TGTGCCAGCAGCCAATTAGGGACAGGGGAACGTGGCGCTTTCTTT CASSQLGTGERGAFF
TRBJ2-3 NA NA TRBV18 TGTGCCAGCTCACCCCCTAAGGGAGTCCCAGATACGCAGTATTTT CASSPPKGVPDTQYF
TRBJ1-2 NA NA TRBV5-1 TGCGCCAGCAGCTTGGGAGGGGTTAACTATGGCTACACCTTC CASSLGGVNYGYTF
TRBJ1-5 TRBD1 NA TRBV7-8 TGTGCCAGCAGCTCCTCGGACAGGTTCAATCAGCCCCAGCATTTT CASSSSDRFNQPQHF
TRBJ1-5 NA NA TRBV9 NA CASSPFGNGQPQHF
TRBJ1-2 NA NA TRBV7-2 TGTGCCAGCAGCTTTGAGGGGCGATATGGCTACACCTTC CASSFEGRYGYTF
TRBJ1-2 NA once TRBV28 TGTGCCAGCAGTCTCCTGAGGGCGGGGCGTGGCTACACCTTC CASSLLRAGRGYTF
TRBJ1-2 TRBD1 few TRBV15 TGTGCCACCAGCAGAGACAGGGGGCTCTCCACCTTC CATSRDRGLSTF
TRBJ2-7 TRBD1 once TRBV9 TGTGCCAGCAGCGTAGGGGACAGATTCTACGAGCAGTACTTC CASSVGDRFYEQYF
TRBJ2-7 TRBD2 NA TRBV5-1 TGCGCCAGCAGCTTGGGCCCTAGCGGGAGCAGCGAGCAGTACTTC CASSLGPSGSSEQYF
TRBJ2-5 TRBD2 NA TRBV5-4 TGTGCCAGCAGCTCTATAAAGGGACTACCGAACCAAGAGACCCAGTACTTC CASSSIKGLPNQETQYF
TRBJ2-4 TRBD2 NA TRBV28 TGTGCCAGCAGTTTCGCTAGCGGAAACATTCAGTACTTC CASSFASGNIQYF
TRBJ2-7 NA NA TRBV27 TGTGCCAGCAGCTCCCTCGGGGACTCCTACGAGCAGTACTTC CASSSLGDSYEQYF
TRBJ2-1 TRBD2 NA TRBV7-2 TGTGCCAGCAGGTCCCGGGTTAGCGGGAGAGGGGACGGGGACAATGAGCAGTTCTTC CASRSRVSGRGDGDNEQFF
TRBJ1-1 NA NA TRBV19 TGTGCCAGTAGCCTAGGACGGAACGCTCCTGAAGCTTTCTTT CASSLGRNAPEAFF
TRBJ2-7 NA NA TRBV10-1 TGCGCCAGCAGTGAGGGACTAAACTACGAGCAGTACTTC CASSEGLNYEQYF
TRBJ2-7 NA NA TRBV29-1 TGCAGCGTTGAAGTGTCGGCAGGGTACGAGCAGTACTTC CSVEVSAGYEQYF
TRBJ1-2 NA NA TRBV5-4 TGTGCCAGCAGCTTGTTCCCGGGGGCGAAAGATGGCTACACCTTC CASSLFPGAKDGYTF
TRBJ1-1 NA few TRBV11-2 TGTGCCAGCAGCCGCGGGATGGGTAACACTGAAGCTTTCTTT CASSRGMGNTEAFF
TRBJ1-5 TRBD1 few TRBV30 TGTGCCTGGAGTTCACGGCTCCGACAGGGTGTAAATCAGCCCCAGCATTTT CAWSSRLRQGVNQPQHF